One sample yielded the 6 T cell receptor beta chains listed below, sequenced in a study of blood T cell repertoires in COVID-19. Assay used: immunoSEQ multiplex PCR; TCRdb lists only in-frame clones, some missing. This table holds some 700,000 clones, around 90% found once. The specimen was peripheral blood. The receptors shown here come from a young woman with acute or convalescent COVID-19.

The chain carries TRBV14 and TRBJ1-4, with TRBD1 identical over 10 bases. The CDR3 covers 18 residues. In germline, CDR1 is SGHDN, CDR2 FVKESK. J was trimmed by 7 bases and V by 5 bases; bases with no gene match: 16. The CDR3 is CASSSIRDRGSLGEKLFF. The CDR3 region has the DNA TGTGCCAGCAGCAGTATCCGGGACAGGGGATCTTTGGGTGAAAAACTGTTTTTT. Full variable domain (missing parts from reference TRBV14 and TRBJ1-4): EAGVTQFPSHSVIEKGQTVTLRCDPISGHDNLYWYRRVMGKEIKFLLHFVKESKQDESGMPNNRFLAERTGGTYSTLKVQPAELEDSGVYFCASSSIRDRGSLGEKLFFGSGTQLSVL.

V usage is TRBV7-6 and J usage is TRBJ2-5; 7 positions match TRBD2. Germline trimming cut 5 bases from V and 11 bases from J; bases unmatched to any gene: 8. CDR3 size: 12 residues. Looked up from germline, CDR1 is SGHVS and CDR2 is FNYEAQ. The CDR3 loop is CASSTRPGLQYF. As DNA, the CDR3 is TGTGCCAGCAGCACAAGACCGGGACTACAGTACTTC.

The rearrangement links TRBV19 to TRBJ1-1; 7 bases align to TRBD1. Germline V gene data show CDR1 as LNHDA and CDR2 as SQIVND (reference sequence). This CDR3 comprises 15 residues. The V segment lost 5 bases and the J segment 7 bases; nucleotides outside the gene matches: 13. As DNA, the CDR3 is TGTGCCAGTAGTCCATCGACAGGGCAAACGGGTGAAGCTTTCTTT. Protein: CASSPSTGQTGEAFF.

This clone showed up just a few times. V gene TRBV23-1 combines with J gene TRBJ1-5; weak D call: TRBD1 (5 bases). TRBV23-1 is labeled an ORF, and its function is uncertain. Deletions cut 0 bases from V and 4 bases from J, with 13 bases between. The CDR3 length is 16 residues. CDR3 sequence (DNA): TGCGCCAGCAGTCAATCGGGGCCCATAATTAATCAGCCCCAGCATTTT. Residues: CASSQSGPIINQPQHF.

This chain joins TRBV10-2 and TRBJ1-2, with TRBD1 matching over 8 bases. J was trimmed by 8 bases and V by 1 base; bases with no gene match: 12. The CDR3 loop spans 16 amino acids. Germline CDR1 WSHSY, CDR2 SAAADI. The CDR3: CASSEFGQGYGMGYTF. DNA of the CDR3: TGCGCCAGCAGTGAGTTTGGACAGGGATATGGGATGGGCTACACCTTC.

The chain couples TRBV4-3 to TRBJ2-3, with 10 bases fitting TRBD1. CDR1 and CDR2 (germline): LGHNA, YSLEER. The CDR3 contains 15 residues. Trimming took 4 bases from V and 6 from J; bases not matched to a gene: 7. The CDR3 sequence is CASSPGQGNVDTQYF. CDR3 DNA sequence: TGCGCCAGCAGCCCGGGACAGGGGAACGTGGATACGCAGTATTTT.